The 8 T cell receptor beta chains presented below share a single source sample, sequenced in a study of blood T cell repertoires in COVID-19. TCRdb keeps only in-frame clones here, not all; method: immunoSEQ multiplex PCR. The sample yields 180,000 or so clones, more than 70% seen once. The sample comprised PBMCs or T cells enriched from blood (not recorded which). The receptors derive from a man aged 40-49 years with acute COVID-19.

V gene TRBV5-1 combines with J gene TRBJ1-6, with 7 bases identical to TRBD1. The CDR3 is made up of 16 amino acids. With V trimmed by 4 bases and J by 7 bases, 11 bases remained unmatched. Germline V gene lookup returns CDR1 SGHRS and CDR2 YFSETQ. The CDR3: CASSLTGDSLNSPLHF. Here the CDR3 DNA reads TGCGCCAGCAGCCTGACCGGGGACAGCCTAAATTCACCCCTCCACTTT.

The genes are TRBV2 and TRBJ2-2; possibly TRBD2 for D (5 bases). The CDR3 is made up of 12 amino acids. Germline V gives CDR1 SNHLY, CDR2 FYNNEI. Trimming took off 7 bases at V and 4 bases at J, with 7 bases between the two ends. CDR3 protein: CASTTSTGELFF. In nucleotides, the CDR3 is TGTGCCAGCACTACTAGCACCGGGGAGCTGTTTTTT. Variable domain in full (rest from reference TRBV2 and TRBJ2-2): EPEVTQTPSHQVTQMGQEVILRCVPISNHLYFYWYRQILGQKVEFLVSFYNNEISEKSEIFDDQFSVERPDGSNFTLKIRSTKLEDSAMYFCASTTSTGELFFGEGSRLTVL.

The V call is TRBV19, the J call TRBJ1-1; possible D gene TRBD1, 5 bases. V shed 6 bases and J shed 0 bases, with 14 bases lying between them. Germline CDR1 reads LNHDA; CDR2 reads SQIVND (reference sequence). The CDR3 covers 15 residues. The CDR3 protein is CASSPGGYMNTEAFF. In nucleotides, the CDR3 is TGTGCCAGTAGCCCGGGGGGTTACATGAACACTGAAGCTTTCTTT.

This chain connects TRBV5-8 to TRBJ1-5; 7 bases are shared with TRBD1. With 6 bases clipped from V and 3 bases from J, the junction kept 12 bases outside the gene matches. The CDR3 sequence is 16 residues long. Germline CDR1 SGHTS, CDR2 YDEGEE. In DNA, the CDR3 is TGTGCCAGCACCCCCTTTGTCGGGACAGACAATCAGCCCCAGCATTTT. It translates to CASTPFVGTDNQPQHF.

This clone has just a few counts. This chain's CDR3 is CASSESGFNTGELFF. CDR3 bases: TGTGCCAGCAGTGAATCAGGCTTCAACACCGGGGAGCTGTTTTTT. The chain couples TRBV2 to TRBJ2-2; no definite D call. V lost 2 bases, J lost 2 bases, and 9 bases lay in between. The CDR3 covers 15 residues. Germline V gene lookup returns CDR1 SNHLY and CDR2 FYNNEI. Full variable domain (rest looked up from reference TRBV2 and TRBJ2-2): EPEVTQTPSHQVTQMGQEVILRCVPISNHLYFYWYRQILGQKVEFLVSFYNNEISEKSEIFDDQFSVERPDGSNFTLKIRSTKLEDSAMYFCASSESGFNTGELFFGEGSRLTVL.

This chain connects TRBV11-1 to TRBJ2-2; TRBD1 matches at 11 bases. Unmatched junction bases numbered 0, after V lost 0 bases and J lost 3 bases. The CDR3 is 16 residues long. Germline V gene lookup returns CDR1 SGHAT and CDR2 FQDESV (reference sequence). This CDR3 is CASSLAGQGDTGELFF. CDR3 DNA sequence: TGTGCCAGCAGCTTAGCGGGACAGGGGGACACCGGGGAGCTGTTTTTT. The full variable domain, its missing parts supplied by reference TRBV11-1 and TRBJ2-2, is EAEVAQSPRYKITEKSQAVAFWCDPISGHATLYWYRQILGQGPELLVQFQDESVVDDSQLPKDRFSAERLKGVDSTLKIQPAELGDSAMYLCASSLAGQGDTGELFFGEGSRLTVL.

This clone was seen many times. The V gene is TRBV15, the J gene TRBJ1-3, with TRBD1 as a possible D gene (5 bases). Trimming cost V 0 bases and J 1 base, with 10 bases left between them. The CDR3 runs 16 residues. CDR1 is LNHNV, CDR2 YYDKDF, per germline (reference sequence). The CDR3 loop is CATSRDREISGNTIYF. CDR3 DNA: TGTGCCACCAGCAGAGACAGGGAAATATCTGGAAACACCATATATTTT.

The chain has TRBV28 and TRBJ2-5, with TRBD2 matching 13 bases. Germline assignment: CDR1 MDHEN and CDR2 SYDVKM. The length of the CDR3 is 17 residues. J was trimmed by 6 bases and V by 5 bases; bases with no gene match: 12. CDR3 in DNA: TGTGCCAGCAGTCCGGCCCTGACTAGCGGGAGGATGAAGACCCAGTACTTC. Its translation: CASSPALTSGRMKTQYF.